This T cell receptor (beta chain) was sequenced in a study of T cells in women clearing cervical HPV infection. Looking at the study overall: Cases: HPV16-related CIN3 or worse on histology, a couple of invasive cancers. Study results and limitations: TRBV6-7 abundance was lower in cases than controls (approximately 0.1% versus 0.17%). A classifier using richness and V gene abundances reached an AUC of roughly 0.83.

The data were produced by immunoSEQ multiplex PCR, yet TCRdb's version contains in-frame clones alone and is incomplete. The sample's table shows roughly 40,000 clones. Concerning this clone itself: Its specificity is unknown. The read falls 3 residues short of the CDR3 end, and the missing part is taken from the germline J gene.

CDR3 length: 16 residues. The germline V gene has CDR1 SGHVS and CDR2 FNYEAQ. Trimming took 4 bases from V and 5 from J; bases not matched to a gene: 5. The sequencing sample was made of blood buffy coat. The origin of this receptor is a woman aged 18 to 75 with a cervical HPV16 infection that either progressed to CIN3+ or cleared (not recorded which). This chain joins TRBV7-6 and TRBJ2-1, with TRBD2 matching over 13 bases. The DNA read from the CDR3 is TGTGCCAGCAGCTCCGGACTAGCGGGAGCTCACAATGAG. Residues: CASSSGLAGAHNE. The full CDR3 sequence reads CASSSGLAGAHNEQFF.